This note documents a single TCR beta chain sequence. Its antigen is not identified. The CDR3 covers 13 residues. Trimming took off 7 bases at V and 5 bases at J, with 17 bases between the two ends. Germline V lookup: CDR1 SQVTM, CDR2 ANQGSEA. Per individual sample, total RNA of at least 5.5 micrograms was extracted. This sample is part of a study of blood T cells in healthy people across ages. Study outcomes and limitations: With donor CMV status unknown, expanded clonotype changes were possibly confounded.

With a J-beta primer mix and a sample-barcoded 5' primer, a second PCR ran about 6 to 11 cycles. Each cDNA molecule received a tag from a template-switch adaptor that had 12 random nucleotides. In TCRdb, the 5' RACE reads were re-called with MiXCR into one record per CDR3 protein. This sample has approximately 850,000 distinct CDR3 sequences, with about 62% found just once. This receptor was obtained from a man aged 25 to 40 in good health. This chain joins TRBV29-1 and TRBJ2-5; tentatively, D is TRBD1 (5 bases). Sequenced sample: blood. CDR3 nucleotide sequence: TGCAGCGCACCTCTGGGGCTCCGGGAGACCCAGTACTTC. Its translation: CSAPLGLRETQYF.